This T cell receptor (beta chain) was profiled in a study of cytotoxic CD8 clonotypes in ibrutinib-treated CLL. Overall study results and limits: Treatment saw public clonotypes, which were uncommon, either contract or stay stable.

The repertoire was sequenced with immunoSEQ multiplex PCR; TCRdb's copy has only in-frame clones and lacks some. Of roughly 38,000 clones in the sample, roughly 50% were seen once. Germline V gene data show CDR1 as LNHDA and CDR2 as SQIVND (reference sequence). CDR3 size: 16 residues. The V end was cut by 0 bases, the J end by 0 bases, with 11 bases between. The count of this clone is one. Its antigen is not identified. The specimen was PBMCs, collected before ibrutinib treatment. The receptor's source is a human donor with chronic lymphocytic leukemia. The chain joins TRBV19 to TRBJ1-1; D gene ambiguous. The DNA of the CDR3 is TGTGCCAGTAGTATAGACACACGGGCGGTGAACACTGAAGCTTTCTTT. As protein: CASSIDTRAVNTEAFF.